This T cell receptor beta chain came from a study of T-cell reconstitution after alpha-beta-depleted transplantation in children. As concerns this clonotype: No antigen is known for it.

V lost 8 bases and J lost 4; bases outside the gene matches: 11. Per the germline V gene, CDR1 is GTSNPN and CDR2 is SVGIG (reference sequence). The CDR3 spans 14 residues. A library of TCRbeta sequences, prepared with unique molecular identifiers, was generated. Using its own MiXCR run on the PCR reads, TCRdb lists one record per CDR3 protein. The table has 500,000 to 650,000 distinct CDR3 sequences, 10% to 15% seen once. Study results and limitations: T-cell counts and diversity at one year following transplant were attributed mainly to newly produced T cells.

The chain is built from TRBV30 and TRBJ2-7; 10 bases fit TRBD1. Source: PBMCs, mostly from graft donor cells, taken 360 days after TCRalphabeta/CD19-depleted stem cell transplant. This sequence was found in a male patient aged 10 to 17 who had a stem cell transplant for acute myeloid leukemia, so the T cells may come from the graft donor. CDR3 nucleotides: TGTGCCGGGCGTCGGACAGGGGGGTCTTACGAGCAGTACTTC. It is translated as CAGRRTGGSYEQYF.